The 27 T cell receptor beta chains presented below share a single source sample, sequenced in a study of T cell clonotyping in hematopoietic cell transplantation (dated by TCRdb to the early 2020s). In light of the paper, this sample's time point label describes: recipient sample about 28 days before transplant, after cytoreduction. Library preparation was by the immunoSEQ multiplex PCR assay. TCRdb's version of the immuneACCESS table is confined to in-frame rearrangements and falls short of the full clone set. An unresolved V gene accounts for under half of the shortfall where checked; the remainder is of unknown origin. The table for this sample lists 35,000 to 45,000 clones; 85% to 95% of them were counted only once. The ten largest clones represent about 1.6% of the sample. Here the sequenced sample was peripheral blood mononuclear cells, taken before stem cell transplant. All receptors derive from a man in his forties or fifties with chronic myeloid leukemia. Some clones in this sample may be carry-over from other donors' samples.

In nucleotides, the CDR3 is TGTGCCAGCAGCTGGGGAGGGGACAATCAGCCCCAGCATTTT. Translated: CASSWGGDNQPQHF. The rearrangement joins TRBV7-6 to TRBJ1-5, with D maybe TRBD1 (5 bases). This CDR3 region has 14 residues. Trimming took 4 bases from V and 3 from J, leaving 10 bases between them. Germline CDR1 reads SGHVS; CDR2 reads FNYEAQ.

This chain uses TRBV13 with TRBJ2-7, with 11 bases matching TRBD1. Germline CDR1 PRHDT, CDR2 FYEKMQ (reference sequence). The trim removed 0 bases at V and 3 bases at J, leaving 4 bases unmatched. The CDR3 is 16 residues long. CDR3 loop: CASSLGAGQGGYEQYF. The CDR3 nucleotides read TGTGCCAGCAGCTTAGGGGCGGGACAGGGGGGCTACGAGCAGTACTTC.

V and J are TRBV28 and TRBJ2-4; TRBD1 matches 9 bases. This CDR3 spans 13 amino acids. Germline V gene lookup returns CDR1 MDHEN and CDR2 SYDVKM. With 4 bases clipped from V and 9 bases from J, the junction kept 4 bases outside the gene matches. The CDR3 protein is CASSSGQGTIQYF. In DNA, the CDR3 is TGTGCCAGCAGTTCCGGACAGGGGACCATTCAGTACTTC.

The chain has TRBV29-1 and TRBJ2-1; tentatively, D is TRBD1 (5 bases). CDR1 SQVTM and CDR2 ANQGSEA come from the germline V gene. Trimming left V 5 bases short and J 7 bases short, with 12 bases between. The CDR3 extends over 12 amino acids. CDR3 bases: TGCAGCGTTAGGGGCAGGGTGAATGAGCAGTTCTTC. Its translation is CSVRGRVNEQFF.

The genes are TRBV30 and TRBJ2-7; possibly TRBD2 for D (6 bases). The CDR3 covers 12 residues. V shed 0 bases and J shed 7 bases, with 10 bases lying between them. Germline assignment: CDR1 GTSNPN and CDR2 SVGIG (reference sequence). In DNA, the CDR3 is TGTGCCTGGAGTGTACGGGGGAATGAGCAGTACTTC. Translated: CAWSVRGNEQYF. The whole variable domain, remainder taken from reference TRBV30 and TRBJ2-7, is SQTIHQWPATLVQPVGSPLSLECTVEGTSNPNLYWYRQAAGRGLQLLFYSVGIGQISSEVPQNLSASRPQDRQFILSSKKLLLSDSGFYLCAWSVRGNEQYFGPGTRLTVT.

This chain joins TRBV30 and TRBJ1-2; the D is unclear. The germline V and J ends were trimmed by 0 bases and 0 bases, with 11 bases remaining between them. CDR3 length: 15 residues. CDR1 is GTSNPN and CDR2 is SVGIG in the germline V gene (reference sequence). CDR3 region: CAWSVLGRANYGYTF. In DNA form, the CDR3 reads TGTGCCTGGAGTGTACTGGGAAGAGCTAACTATGGCTACACCTTC.

The rearrangement links TRBV4-2 to TRBJ1-5; 8 positions match TRBD1. The CDR3 totals 20 residues. The V gene end was trimmed by 0 bases and the J gene end by 1 base; junction bases not matched to a gene: 14. Germline CDR1 reads LGHNA; CDR2 reads YNFKEQ. For the CDR3, the DNA is TGTGCCAGCAGCCAAGAGGTTCAGGGGGCCTCCGGGAACAGCAATCAGCCCCAGCATTTT. Protein: CASSQEVQGASGNSNQPQHF.

The chain uses TRBV5-1 and TRBJ2-3, with D tentatively TRBD2 (7 bases). The germline gives CDR1 SGHRS, CDR2 YFSETQ. The ends were cut back, 3 bases at V and 1 base at J, with 12 bases in the middle. The CDR3 length is 15 residues. Written as DNA, the CDR3 is TGCGCCAGCAGCTCACAAGGGGGGGGCACAGATACGCAGTATTTT. Translation: CASSSQGGGTDTQYF. Full variable domain (rest looked up from reference TRBV5-1 and TRBJ2-3): KAGVTQTPRYLIKTRGQQVTLSCSPISGHRSVSWYQQTPGQGLQFLFEYFSETQRNKGNFPGRFSGRQFSNSRSEMNVSTLELGDSALYLCASSSQGGGTDTQYFGPGTRLTVL.

The chain uses TRBV6-6 and TRBJ1-2, with unresolved D. The length of the CDR3 is 15 residues. The germline V and J ends were trimmed by 6 bases and 0 bases, with 14 bases remaining between them. Per germline, CDR1 MNHNY and CDR2 SVGAGI (reference sequence). Here the CDR3 reads CASSPGRTSNYGYTF. CDR3 DNA: TGTGCCAGCAGCCCTGGACGGACTTCTAACTATGGCTACACCTTC.

The chain is built from TRBV6-5 and TRBJ1-1; D is undetermined. CDR1 is MNHEY, CDR2 SVGAGI, per germline. Trimming cost V 7 bases and J 0 bases, with 9 bases left between them. The CDR3 runs 13 residues. The CDR3 nucleotides are TGTGCCAGCATCTCCAGTCTGAACACTGAAGCTTTCTTT. Translated: CASISSLNTEAFF.

In DNA, the CDR3 is TGCGCCAGCAGCCAAGAAGGAGGGGGGCGACGGTATCAAGCTTTCTTT. As protein: CASSQEGGGRRYQAFF. The gene calls are TRBV4-1 and TRBJ1-1; possibly TRBD1 for D (6 bases). From germline, CDR1 is MGHRA and CDR2 YSYEKL. V shed 0 bases and J shed 9 bases, with 20 bases lying between them. CDR3 length equals 16 residues.

V usage is TRBV28 and J usage is TRBJ1-5; no reliable D call. V was shortened by 7 bases and J by 2 bases, with 21 bases between the two germline ends. Germline V lookup: CDR1 MDHEN, CDR2 SYDVKM. This CDR3 is 17 amino acids long. CDR3 amino acids: CASTVGRFVRGNQPQHF. The CDR3 DNA reads TGTGCCAGCACCGTGGGAAGGTTCGTAAGAGGCAATCAGCCCCAGCATTTT.

This clone has just one count. The chain joins TRBV9 to TRBJ2-5; 7 bases agree with TRBD2. The CDR3 covers 14 residues. Trimming cost V 4 bases and J 0 bases; bases outside gene matches: 3. Germline-derived CDR1 and CDR2 are SGDLS and YYNGEE. CDR3: CASSPRGDQETQYF. As DNA, the CDR3 is TGTGCCAGCAGCCCACGGGGGGACCAAGAGACCCAGTACTTC.

The rearrangement uses TRBV6-5 and TRBJ2-7, with 9 bases identical to TRBD1. This CDR3 spans 15 amino acids. Trimming took 3 bases from V and 1 from J; bases not matched to a gene: 4. Germline values: CDR1 MNHEY, CDR2 SVGAGI. The CDR3 here is CASSYSGTGSYEQYF. Here the CDR3 DNA reads TGTGCCAGCAGTTATTCCGGGACAGGGTCCTACGAGCAGTACTTC.

V usage is TRBV7-8 and J usage is TRBJ1-2, with 7 bases that match TRBD1. Germline-derived CDR1 and CDR2 are SGHVS and FQNEAQ. V was pared by 2 bases and J by 7 bases, with 10 bases of the junction left unmatched. This CDR3 is built from 15 residues. CDR3 sequence (DNA): TGTGCCAGCAGCTTAAGTCAGGGGGGATCGTCTGGCTACACCTTC. This translates into CASSLSQGGSSGYTF.

This chain joins TRBV2 and TRBJ1-3, with D hard to call. The CDR3 contains 13 residues. Deletions cut 8 bases from V and 0 bases from J, with 8 bases between. Germline CDR1 is SNHLY and CDR2 is FYNNEI. The CDR3 sequence is CASAAYSGNTIYF. CDR3 nucleotides: TGTGCCAGCGCGGCCTACTCTGGAAACACCATATATTTT. Filled out from reference TRBV2 and TRBJ1-3, the complete variable domain reads EPEVTQTPSHQVTQMGQEVILRCVPISNHLYFYWYRQILGQKVEFLVSFYNNEISEKSEIFDDQFSVERPDGSNFTLKIRSTKLEDSAMYFCASAAYSGNTIYFGEGSWLTVV.

The DNA of the CDR3 is TGTGCCAGCAGCTTGGGGAGCTTGGCAACTAATGAAAAACTGTTTTTT. This gives the protein CASSLGSLATNEKLFF. The J gene is TRBJ1-4, the V gene TRBV7-2; no clear D. Trimming shortened V by 3 bases and J by 0 bases, and 11 bases separated the two germline ends. Germline values: CDR1 SGHTA, CDR2 FQGNSA. This CDR3 comprises 16 residues.

The chain links TRBV7-9 to TRBJ1-2, with D perhaps matching TRBD1 (5 bases). The CDR3 totals 14 residues. The ends were cut back, 5 bases at V and 4 bases at J, with 14 bases in the middle. CDR1 and CDR2 from the germline V gene are SEHNR and FQNEAQ (reference sequence). The CDR3, as DNA: TGTGCCAGCAGCAATAACGATAGGGGCTATGGCTACACCTTC. This translates into CASSNNDRGYGYTF.

This chain connects TRBV5-1 to TRBJ2-5; TRBD1 matches at 7 bases. The J segment lost 2 bases and the V segment lost 4 bases, leaving 8 bases of the junction unmatched. CDR3 size: 15 residues. In germline, CDR1 is SGHRS, CDR2 YFSETQ. The CDR3 DNA reads as TGCGCCAGCAGCGGATACAGGGGAGATCAAGAGACCCAGTACTTC. Its translation is CASSGYRGDQETQYF.

The chain links TRBV5-8 to TRBJ1-2; D uncertain. Trimming shortened V by 0 bases and J by 0 bases, and 12 bases separated the two germline ends. CDR1 is SGHTS, CDR2 YDEGEE, per germline. The CDR3 extends over 16 amino acids. The DNA of the CDR3 is TGTGCCAGCAGCTTGGAGAGGGCAGCAGCTAACTATGGCTACACCTTC. Its protein product is CASSLERAAANYGYTF.

The chain couples TRBV5-1 to TRBJ2-3; D is ambiguous. Between the trimmed V and J ends, which lost 0 bases and 2 bases, there was a span of 7 bases. The CDR3 extends over 14 amino acids. The germline V gene has CDR1 SGHRS and CDR2 YFSETQ. The CDR3 DNA is TGCGCCAGCAGCTTGGTTCAGACCACAGATACGCAGTATTTT. Translation gives CASSLVQTTDTQYF.

V gene TRBV6-4 combines with J gene TRBJ2-3; 10 bases fit TRBD1. The junction had 9 bases not matched to a gene; V was cut back by 7 bases and J by 5 bases. Germline-derived CDR1 and CDR2 are MRHNA and SNTAGT. The CDR3 is 15 amino acids. CDR3 sequence (DNA): TGTGCCAGCAAATTAACCGGGACAGGGGTAGATACGCAGTATTTT. Its protein product is CASKLTGTGVDTQYF.

The chain couples TRBV29-1 to TRBJ1-2, with no clear D. The germline V gene has CDR1 SQVTM and CDR2 ANQGSEA. V was clipped by 3 bases and J by 3 bases, with 14 bases between them. This CDR3 region has 14 residues. The CDR3 sequence is CSVDGDLRYYGYTF. Here the CDR3 DNA reads TGCAGCGTTGATGGAGACCTAAGGTACTATGGCTACACCTTC.

The chain recombines TRBV5-1 with TRBJ2-7; TRBD2 agrees at 9 bases. V lost 0 bases and J lost 1; bases outside the gene matches: 8. The CDR3 sequence is 17 residues long. The germline V gene has CDR1 SGHRS and CDR2 YFSETQ. The CDR3 loop reads CASSLAASGELSYEQYF. The CDR3 bases are TGCGCCAGCAGCTTGGCCGCTAGCGGGGAGCTGTCCTACGAGCAGTACTTC.

This sequence joins TRBV28 and TRBJ1-5; D may be TRBD1 (6 bases). In germline, CDR1 is MDHEN, CDR2 SYDVKM. The V end lost 6 bases, the J end lost 3 bases, and 12 bases lay between the germline ends. CDR3 length: 14 amino acids. CDR3 in DNA: TGTGCCAGCAGCTCCGGGGGCAACAATCAGCCCCAGCATTTT. It translates to CASSSGGNNQPQHF. The full variable domain, completed using reference TRBV28 and TRBJ1-5, is DVKVTQSSRYLVKRTGEKVFLECVQDMDHENMFWYRQDPGLGLRLIYFSYDVKMKEKGDIPEGYSVSREKKERFSLILESASTNQTSMYLCASSSGGNNQPQHFGDGTRLSIL.

The V and J genes are TRBV7-2 and TRBJ1-5; D remains ambiguous. This CDR3 contains 15 residues. The V end lost 1 base, the J end lost 5 bases, and 12 bases lay between the germline ends. CDR1 is SGHTA, CDR2 FQGNSA, per germline. The CDR3 nucleotides are TGTGCCAGCAGCTTAGTAGCAACCGGGGATCAGCCCCAGCATTTT. Translation: CASSLVATGDQPQHF.

The chain links TRBV4-1 to TRBJ2-7; 7 nucleotides match TRBD2. The junction had 10 bases not matched to a gene; V was cut back by 2 bases and J by 3 bases. This CDR3 region has 16 residues. The germline V gene has CDR1 MGHRA and CDR2 YSYEKL. CDR3 coding DNA: TGCGCCAGCAGCCAACCAGGGAGGGATAAAGACTACGAGCAGTACTTC. Protein: CASSQPGRDKDYEQYF.